Below, one TCR beta chain is given with its context. This clonotype was picked up a small number of times. Its binding antigen is unknown. Base qualities are not provided; no much larger clone lies one nucleotide away. This specimen comes from a study of blood T cells in healthy people across ages (dated by TCRdb to the mid-2010s). In terms of the full investigation: In model experiments, roughly one uniquely barcoded TCR beta cDNA molecule per two T cells was captured by template switching. To track age-related changes in TCR beta repertoire diversity, the study relied on deep sequencing normalized with unique cDNA molecular identifiers. Donors were grouped into four age groups: young (average about 15 years), middle-aged (39), aged (approximately 58) and long-lived (about 90). Donors of different ages were randomly distributed across sequencing lanes to avoid experimental bias. For two donors (one aged 18 to 30 and one aged 80 or older), the study analyzed two additional independent replicas of 1 million unique cDNA reads from the same blood draw.

Libraries were made using 5' RACE. The run used an Illumina HiSeq 2500. A second PCR of 7 to 11 cycles was run with a J-beta primer mix and a sample-barcoded 5' primer. A unique molecular identifier was introduced onto each TCR beta cDNA molecule by a template-switch 5' adaptor carrying 12 random nucleotides. Each sample yielded at least 3 million CDR3-containing paired-end reads. The Mint cDNA synthesis kit, primed by a TRBC-specific oligonucleotide, was used to synthesize first-strand cDNA from all RNA. Following uracil-DNA glycosylase treatment, a first 18-cycle PCR with universal primers M1SS and BC2_uni_R was performed on all cDNA. As for the original processing: For normalization, 1 million high-quality reads, each with a distinct molecular identifier, were randomly selected from each sample. Reads with shared molecular identifiers were discarded instead of being binned into consensus sequences. CDR3 identification, clonotype clustering and error correction used MiTCR with a Q25 quality threshold and the strictest error-elimination algorithm. A nonparametric unseen species model using Euler transformation provided a lower-bound estimate of total TCR beta diversity. TCRdb passed the public sequencing reads through fastp at Q25 and MiXCR, retaining productive beta sequences. Rows merge per CDR3 protein into single entries with the most common DNA and genes. These V and J calls originate from TCRdb's pipeline instead of the authors' own analysis. Within this sample are some 1.4 million distinct CDR3 sequences, with roughly 40% of them counted one time only. The ten biggest clones cover 7.9% of the sample.

Broad study findings and their caveats: Donor CMV infection status was unknown, potentially confounding age-related changes in expanded clonotypes. As age increased, observed TCR beta diversity per million T cells dropped in a roughly linear way, and a significant reduction was already evident by age about 36. Conclusive comparison of naive and antigen-experienced compartments was prevented by the profiling of bulk unsorted PBMCs. The percentage of naive T cells measured by flow cytometry correlated strongly with observed TCR beta diversity. Compared with the aged group, more naive CD4+ T cells, fewer expanded clones and increased TCR diversity were shown by the long-lived group, suggesting age selection. Estimates of total diversity based on one million sequenced T cells were regarded as lower bounds and as underestimates.

The donors were 40 or so Caucasian individuals from Russia, aged roughly 6 to 90 years, who were systemically healthy. Each donor gave 8 to 10 milliliters of peripheral blood, drawn into EDTA-treated Vacutainer tubes. Ficoll-Paque density-gradient centrifugation was used to isolate PBMCs, with at least 6.5 million per sample. Total RNA was extracted from PBMCs with Trizol reagent, with at least 5.5 micrograms obtained per sample. The percentages of naive CD45RAhigh/CD27high T cells were determined by flow cytometry on a PBMC aliquot from every donor. This TCR was recovered from a woman aged 18-30 years in good health. The sample consisted of blood.

The CDR3 loop reads CASSLRDYNEQFF. The DNA reads as follows: TGTGCCAGCAGCCTAAGGGACTACAATGAGCAGTTCTTC. The chain uses TRBV7-8 and TRBJ2-1, with the identity of the D gene unclear. The V end loses 5 bases and the J end loses 3 bases, and a stretch of 8 bases separates them. The germline V gene yields SGHVS for CDR1 and FQNEAQ for CDR2. There are 13 amino acids in the CDR3, from cysteine to phenylalanine inclusive. CDR3 DNA is the only sequence kept; it has 39 bases, read in frame from the first base. The CDR3 plus the reference TRBV7-8 and TRBJ2-1 genes for the other parts give the full variable domain: GAGVSQSPRYKVAKRGQDVALRCDPISGHVSLFWYQQALGQGPEFLTYFQNEAQLDKSGLPSDRFFAERPEGSVSTLKIQRTQQEDSAVYLCASSLRDYNEQFFGPGTRLTVL.